Sequencing of this T cell receptor beta chain was carried out in a study of human T cells and chemical hapten exposure. Unfractionated whole blood yielded total RNA. This clonotype was recorded a few times. CDR1 is DFQATT and CDR2 is SNEGSKA in the germline V gene (reference sequence). The CDR3 contains 17 residues. Trimming took 5 bases from V and 2 from J, leaving 23 bases between them. Individual cDNA molecules received unique molecular identifiers in the library. Authors' processing steps: Samples had a median of about 95,000 TCRs, ranging roughly 23,224 to 690,600. TCRdb processed the 5' RACE reads anew with MiXCR; each CDR3 protein has one entry. TCRdb's processing, not the study's, gives the V and J calls here. The sample includes about 140,000 distinct CDR3 sequences, over 3.5% of them seen just once.

This receptor was obtained from a female donor in good health. The J gene is TRBJ2-3, the V gene TRBV20-1, with D maybe TRBD2 (5 bases). The CDR3, as DNA: TGCAGTGCTGGAGGCGCCCCGGGTAGGCGCCACACAGATACGCAGTATTTT. Translating gives CSAGGAPGRRHTDTQYF.